The following is a T cell receptor beta chain sequence with its context. What it recognizes is unknown. Germline V gene sequence: CDR1 ENHRY, CDR2 SYGVKD. V shed 8 bases, J shed 6 bases, and the junction held 7 bases outside the gene matches. The CDR3 runs 13 residues. Via MiXCR, TCRdb re-called the RT-PCR reads, giving one row per CDR3 protein. The sample lists under 800,000 distinct CDR3 sequences; about 15% were seen once. The data belong to a study of response to subunit inactivated influenza vaccine. Broader study findings: Authors suggested that a seasonal influenza vaccination recruits few new T cells each time.

The sequenced sample was PBMCs from blood, obtained approximately 15 days before vaccination. The TCR comes from a man between 45 and 60 years old who received an inactivated influenza vaccine. The chain carries TRBV10-3 and TRBJ2-1, with 7 bases lining up with TRBD2. The CDR3 region is CAIGALAVNEQFF. As DNA, the CDR3 is TGTGCCATCGGAGCCCTAGCGGTCAATGAGCAGTTCTTC.